A selection of T cell receptor beta chains follows, all from one sample in a study of cytomegalovirus exposure and HLA in healthy donors. TCRdb keeps only in-frame clones here, not all; method: immunoSEQ multiplex PCR. The sample records about 150,000 clones, around 84% being singletons. Specimen: PBMCs. These TCRs come from a woman in her late teens or twenties in good health and CMV-seronegative. The CDR3 runs from the conserved cysteine through the conserved F or W. D genes are given only for firm matches. Size tells how often a clone was seen (once, few, many) or the class of an expanded clone, and some rows leave it out.

J gene,clone size,V gene,D gene,CDR3 protein,CDR3 DNA
TRBJ1-2,once,TRBV5-1,.,CASSPLPGDGYTF,TGCGCCAGCAGCCCTCTACCGGGTGATGGCTACACCTTC
TRBJ1-4,.,TRBV6-5,TRBD1,CASRAEGAANEKLFF,TGTGCCAGCAGGGCTGAGGGGGCGGCTAATGAAAAACTGTTTTTT
TRBJ2-7,.,TRBV4-3,TRBD2,CASSQGTGTSGSSYEQYF,TGCGCCAGCAGCCAAGGAACCGGGACTAGCGGGAGCTCCTACGAGCAGTACTTC
TRBJ1-2,.,TRBV27,TRBD1,CASGRETGSHGYTF,TGTGCCAGCGGACGAGAGACAGGGTCGCATGGCTACACCTTC
TRBJ2-5,.,TRBV7-6,.,CASSLWEETQYF,TGTGCCAGCAGCTTATGGGAGGAGACCCAGTACTTC
TRBJ1-2,.,TRBV4-1,TRBD1,CASSQVGSKRTGGPYGYTF,TGCGCCAGCAGCCAAGTCGGAAGCAAAAGGACAGGGGGCCCCTATGGCTACACCTTC
TRBJ2-7,.,TRBV20-1,TRBD2,CSASGGYEQYF,TGCAGTGCTAGCGGGGGGTACGAGCAGTACTTC
TRBJ1-4,.,TRBV4-2,.,CASSQDFSGRAEKLFF,TGTGCCAGCAGCCAAGATTTTTCGGGGAGGGCTGAAAAACTGTTTTTT
TRBJ2-1,.,TRBV10-3,.,CAISEPAFSQGEQFF,TGTGCCATCAGTGAGCCCGCTTTCTCCCAGGGTGAGCAGTTCTTC
TRBJ2-2,.,TRBV7-8,.,CASSYAGVGELFF,TGTGCCAGCAGCTACGCAGGGGTCGGGGAGCTGTTTTTT
TRBJ1-4,few,TRBV28,.,CASRHPDEKLFF,TGTGCCAGCAGACACCCCGATGAAAAACTGTTTTTT
TRBJ2-7,.,TRBV5-4,.,CASSLAESFSYEQYF,TGTGCCAGCAGCTTGGCCGAGTCCTTCTCCTACGAGCAGTACTTC
TRBJ2-5,.,TRBV11-2,.,CASSRGETQYF,TGTGCCAGCAGCCGAGGGGAGACCCAGTACTTC
TRBJ1-1,.,TRBV2,TRBD1,CASSPGTGGGWTEAFF,TGTGCCAGCAGTCCCGGGACAGGGGGGGGTTGGACTGAAGCTTTCTTT
TRBJ1-1,.,TRBV5-1,TRBD1,CASSLGQGLNTEAFF,TGCGCCAGCAGCTTGGGACAGGGGTTGAACACTGAAGCTTTCTTT
TRBJ2-1,.,TRBV14,TRBD2,CASSYTSGINVGQFF,TGTGCCAGCAGTTACACTAGCGGGATTAATGTTGGGCAGTTCTTC
TRBJ2-1,.,TRBV11-2,TRBD2,CASSLLAGFDHNEQFF,TGTGCCAGCAGCTTACTAGCGGGGTTCGACCACAATGAGCAGTTCTTC
TRBJ2-1,.,TRBV4-2,TRBD2,CASSLSGLAGGNEQFF,TGTGCCAGCAGCCTGAGTGGACTAGCGGGGGGCAATGAGCAGTTCTTC
TRBJ1-4,.,TRBV5-1,.,CAGTRGNFNEKLFF,TGCGCCGGGACCCGGGGGAACTTTAATGAAAAACTGTTTTTT
TRBJ1-5,.,TRBV7-2,.,CASSFREYSNQPQHF,TGTGCCAGCAGCTTCCGGGAATATAGCAATCAGCCCCAGCATTTT
TRBJ1-5,once,TRBV4-1,TRBD1,CASSRLGTGVSNQPQHF,TGCGCCAGCAGCCGCCTCGGGACAGGGGTAAGCAATCAGCCCCAGCATTTT
TRBJ2-5,.,TRBV28,.,CASHQRRGETQYF,TGTGCCAGCCATCAAAGGAGGGGAGAGACCCAGTACTTC
TRBJ2-7,.,TRBV28,.,CASSFTGRRSDEQYF,TGTGCCAGCAGTTTCACCGGGAGAAGGAGCGACGAGCAGTACTTC
TRBJ1-2,.,TRBV28,.,CASSFTGGRYGYTF,TGTGCCAGCAGTTTCACCGGGGGTCGATATGGCTACACCTTC
TRBJ1-4,.,TRBV7-9,.,CASSLITGNFYSNEKLFF,TGTGCCAGCAGCTTAATCACAGGGAATTTTTATAGCAATGAAAAACTGTTTTTT
TRBJ2-7,.,TRBV7-9,.,CASSLTSGKFSNEQYF,TGTGCCAGCAGCCTCACTTCGGGGAAATTCTCTAACGAGCAGTACTTC
TRBJ1-3,few,TRBV5-4,.,CASSLYGGNTIYF,TGTGCCAGCAGCTTGTACGGGGGAAACACCATATATTTT
TRBJ2-1,.,TRBV7-7,TRBD2,CASSLSGAHNEQFF,TGTGCCAGCAGCCTTAGCGGGGCTCACAATGAGCAGTTCTTC
TRBJ2-7,.,TRBV18,TRBD2,CASSIGLAGPTYEQYF,TGTGCCAGCTCAATTGGACTAGCGGGACCAACCTACGAGCAGTACTTC
TRBJ1-2,.,TRBV9,.,CASSPRDFAAGYTF,TGTGCCAGCAGCCCCCGGGACTTTGCCGCCGGCTACACCTTC
TRBJ2-2,.,TRBV30,TRBD1,CAWSPPPRTGNSGELFF,TGTGCCTGGAGTCCACCCCCGAGGACAGGGAACTCCGGGGAGCTGTTTTTT
TRBJ1-3,.,TRBV28,TRBD1,CASSFDRGRGNTIYF,TGTGCCAGCAGTTTCGACAGGGGGCGCGGAAACACCATATATTTT
TRBJ2-7,.,TRBV6-6,.,CASSAGVNSYEQYF,TGTGCCAGCAGCGCAGGGGTCAACTCCTACGAGCAGTACTTC
TRBJ2-7,.,TRBV9,TRBD2,CASSVASSGDYEQYF,TGTGCCAGCAGCGTAGCGTCTAGCGGCGACTACGAGCAGTACTTC
TRBJ1-1,once,TRBV6-5,.,CASSPPGGEDTEAFF,TGTGCCAGCAGCCCCCCGGGGGGGGAGGACACTGAAGCTTTCTTT
TRBJ1-2,.,TRBV19,.,CASRLKEGRGPYGYTF,TGTGCCAGTAGGCTGAAAGAGGGCAGGGGCCCCTATGGCTACACCTTC
TRBJ1-2,once,TRBV5-1,TRBD1,CASRRTGTYGYTF,TGCGCCAGCAGGAGGACAGGGACATATGGCTACACCTTC